This section outlines one T cell receptor (beta chain) sequence together with its context. Antigen unknown. The data were taken from a study of monozygotic twins with inflammatory bowel disease. Study-wide results and limits: IBD patients showed reduced TCRbeta diversity (inverse Simpson) versus healthy co-twins. Repertoire similarity did not differ between concordant and discordant twins, perhaps due to limited power. Especially where disease activity was present, IBD patients had fewer clonotypes in common with others than healthy twins did.

Germline CDR1 SGDLS, CDR2 YYNGEE. This CDR3 has 15 amino acids. UMIs containing a 6-nucleotide sample barcode were added via template switching. TCRdb processed the 5' RACE reads again and assigns one entry to each CDR3 protein, with no DNA. The sample holds 350,000 to 500,000 distinct CDR3 sequences. The chain links TRBV9 to TRBJ2-1; TCRdb calls TRBD1, which cannot be checked without DNA. Specimen: blood. This TCR was sampled from a human donor with ulcerative colitis or Crohn's disease, or a healthy co-twin of an affected twin (not recorded which). The CDR3 reads CASSPIGGAYNEQFF.